The sequence of this T cell receptor beta chain was determined in a study of spatial heterogeneity in lung cancer. Looking at the study overall: Compared with alpha-chain sequences, beta-chain sequences were consistently detected in greater numbers. More than eight raw reads, on average, carried each unique TCR and UMI combination.

Individually, TCR cDNA molecules were each labelled with a unique molecular identifier. MiXCR, applied by TCRdb to the 5' RACE reads, yields one record per CDR3 protein. The sample lists around 7,900 distinct CDR3 sequences, more than 13% seen once, with roughly 10% in the top ten. Overall study findings and caveats: The counts of expanded TCRs, ubiquitous and regional, tracked ubiquitous and regional nonsynonymous mutations, respectively. It was found that expanded intratumoral alpha and beta TCR counts tracked tumor mutation counts.

Time point reported: sample taken at primary tumor resection. V lost 1 base, J lost 7 bases, and 8 bases lay in between. This CDR3 has 13 amino acids. Germline-derived CDR1 and CDR2 are SGHVS and FQNEAQ. This clonotype was counted ten times or more. Its antigen remains unknown. Since it is a stray read in a library aimed at alpha chains, this beta chain has a size that is not meaningful. The sequence was obtained from a female donor with early-stage non-small cell lung cancer. This specimen consisted of lung tumor tissue, obtained at surgery. The genes are TRBV7-8 and TRBJ2-1; no reliable D call. The chain's CDR3 is CASSLGRRNEQFF. Written as DNA, the CDR3 is TGTGCCAGCAGCTTAGGCCGACGTAATGAGCAGTTCTTC.